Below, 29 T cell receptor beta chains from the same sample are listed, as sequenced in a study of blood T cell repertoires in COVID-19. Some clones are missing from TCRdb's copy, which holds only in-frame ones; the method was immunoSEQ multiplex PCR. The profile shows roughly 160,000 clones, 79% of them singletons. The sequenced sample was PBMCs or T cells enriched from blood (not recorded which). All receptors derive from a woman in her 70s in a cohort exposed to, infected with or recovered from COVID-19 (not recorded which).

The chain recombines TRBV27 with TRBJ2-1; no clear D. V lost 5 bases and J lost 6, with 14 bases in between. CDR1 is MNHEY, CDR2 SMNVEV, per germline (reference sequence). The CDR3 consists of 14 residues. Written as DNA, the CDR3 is TGTGCCAGCAGTATGTTCGTTACGGGCAATGAGCAGTTCTTC. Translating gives CASSMFVTGNEQFF.

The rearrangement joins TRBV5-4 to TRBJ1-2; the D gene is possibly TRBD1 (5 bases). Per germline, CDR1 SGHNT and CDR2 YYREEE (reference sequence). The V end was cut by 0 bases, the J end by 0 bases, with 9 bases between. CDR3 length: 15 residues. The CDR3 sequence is CASSLGGTTNYGYTF. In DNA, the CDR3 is TGTGCCAGCAGCTTGGGCGGGACGACTAACTATGGCTACACCTTC.

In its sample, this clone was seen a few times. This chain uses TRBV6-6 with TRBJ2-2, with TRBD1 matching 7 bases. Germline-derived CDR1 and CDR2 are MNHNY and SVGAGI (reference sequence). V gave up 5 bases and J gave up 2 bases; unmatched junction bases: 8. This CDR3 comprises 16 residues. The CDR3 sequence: CASSRQGRVNTGELFF. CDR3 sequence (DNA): TGTGCCAGCAGTCGACAGGGTCGGGTTAACACCGGGGAGCTGTTTTTT.

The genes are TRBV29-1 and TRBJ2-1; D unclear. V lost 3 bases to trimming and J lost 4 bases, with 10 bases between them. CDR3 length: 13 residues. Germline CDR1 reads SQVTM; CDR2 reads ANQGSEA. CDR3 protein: CSVDARLYNEQFF. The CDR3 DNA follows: TGCAGCGTTGACGCGCGGTTATACAATGAGCAGTTCTTC.

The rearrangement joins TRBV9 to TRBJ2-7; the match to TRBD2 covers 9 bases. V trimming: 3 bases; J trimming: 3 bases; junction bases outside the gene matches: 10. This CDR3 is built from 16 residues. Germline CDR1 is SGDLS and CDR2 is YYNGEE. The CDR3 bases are TGTGCCAGCAGCGAAAGTGCCGGGACTAGCTACTACGAGCAGTACTTC. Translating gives CASSESAGTSYYEQYF. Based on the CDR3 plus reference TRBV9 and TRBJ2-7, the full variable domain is DSGVTQTPKHLITATGQRVTLRCSPRSGDLSVYWYQQSLDQGLQFLIQYYNGEERAKGNILERFSAQQFPDLHSELNLSSLELGDSALYFCASSESAGTSYYEQYFGPGTRLTVT.

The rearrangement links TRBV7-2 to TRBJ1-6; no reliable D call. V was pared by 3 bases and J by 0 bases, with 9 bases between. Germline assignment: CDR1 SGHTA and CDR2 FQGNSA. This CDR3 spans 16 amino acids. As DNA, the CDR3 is TGTGCCAGCAGCTTCCGGGGTAGCTCCTATAATTCACCCCTCCACTTT. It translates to CASSFRGSSYNSPLHF.

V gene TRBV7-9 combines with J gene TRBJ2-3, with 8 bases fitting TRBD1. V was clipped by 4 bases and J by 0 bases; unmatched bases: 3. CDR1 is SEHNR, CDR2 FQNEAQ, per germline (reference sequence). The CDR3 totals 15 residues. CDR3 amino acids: CASSSGTGSTDTQYF. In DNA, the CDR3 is TGTGCCAGCAGCTCCGGGACAGGTAGCACAGATACGCAGTATTTT.

CDR3 loop: CAIIPSRGLAVHQSYNEQFF. The CDR3 DNA is TGTGCCATTATCCCCAGTAGGGGACTAGCGGTTCATCAGTCCTACAATGAGCAGTTCTTC. V and J are TRBV28 and TRBJ2-1; 11 nucleotides line up with TRBD2. The germline V gene encodes CDR1 MDHEN and CDR2 SYDVKM. With 10 bases clipped from V and 1 base from J, the junction kept 21 bases outside the gene matches. The CDR3 extends over 20 amino acids.

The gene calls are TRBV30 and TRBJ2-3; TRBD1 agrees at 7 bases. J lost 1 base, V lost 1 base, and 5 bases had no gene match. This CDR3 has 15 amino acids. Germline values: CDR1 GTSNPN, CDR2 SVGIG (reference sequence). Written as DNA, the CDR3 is TGTGCCTGGAGTGCGACAGGGTTAGGCACAGATACGCAGTATTTT. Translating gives CAWSATGLGTDTQYF.

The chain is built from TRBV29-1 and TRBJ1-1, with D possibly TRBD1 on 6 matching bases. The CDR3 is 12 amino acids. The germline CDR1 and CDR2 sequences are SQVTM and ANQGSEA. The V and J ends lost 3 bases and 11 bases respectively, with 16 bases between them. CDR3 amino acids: CSVDPGGREAFF. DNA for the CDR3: TGCAGCGTTGATCCCGGGGGGCGCGAGGCTTTCTTT.

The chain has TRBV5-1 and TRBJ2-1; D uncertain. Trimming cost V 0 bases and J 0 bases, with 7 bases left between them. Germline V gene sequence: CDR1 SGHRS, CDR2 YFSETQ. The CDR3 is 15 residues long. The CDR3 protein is CASSLATSSYNEQFF. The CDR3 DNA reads TGCGCCAGCAGCTTGGCCACGAGCTCCTACAATGAGCAGTTCTTC.

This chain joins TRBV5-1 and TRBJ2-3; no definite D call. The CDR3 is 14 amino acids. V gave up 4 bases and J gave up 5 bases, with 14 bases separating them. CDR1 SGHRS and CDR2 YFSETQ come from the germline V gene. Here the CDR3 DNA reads TGCGCCAGCAGCCCATCCTCTACTGGAGATACGCAGTATTTT. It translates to CASSPSSTGDTQYF.

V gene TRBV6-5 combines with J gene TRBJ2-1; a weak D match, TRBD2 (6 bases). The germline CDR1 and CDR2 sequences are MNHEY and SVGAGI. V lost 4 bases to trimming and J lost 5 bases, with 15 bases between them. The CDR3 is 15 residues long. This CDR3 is CASSSAQTRHNEQFF. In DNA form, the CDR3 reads TGTGCCAGCAGTTCCGCCCAGACTAGGCACAATGAGCAGTTCTTC.

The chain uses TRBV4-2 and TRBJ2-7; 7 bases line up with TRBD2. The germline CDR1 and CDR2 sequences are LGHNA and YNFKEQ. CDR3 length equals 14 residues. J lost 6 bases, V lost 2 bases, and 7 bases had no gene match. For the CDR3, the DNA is TGTGCCAGCAGCCAATTAGGCGTAGCGGGCGAGCAGTACTTC. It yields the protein CASSQLGVAGEQYF.

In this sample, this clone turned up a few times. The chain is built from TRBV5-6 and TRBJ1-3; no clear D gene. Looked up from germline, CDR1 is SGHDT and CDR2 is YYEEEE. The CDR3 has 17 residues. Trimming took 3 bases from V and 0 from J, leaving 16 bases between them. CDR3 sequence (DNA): TGTGCCAGCAGCTCGAGAGGACTGATCTTCTCTGGAAACACCATATATTTT. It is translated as CASSSRGLIFSGNTIYF.

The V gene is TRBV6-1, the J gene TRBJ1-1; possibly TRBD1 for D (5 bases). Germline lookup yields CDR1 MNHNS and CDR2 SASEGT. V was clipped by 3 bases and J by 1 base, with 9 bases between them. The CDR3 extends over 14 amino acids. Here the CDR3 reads CASSDRQRNTEAFF. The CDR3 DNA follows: TGTGCCAGCAGTGACAGACAGCGGAACACTGAAGCTTTCTTT.

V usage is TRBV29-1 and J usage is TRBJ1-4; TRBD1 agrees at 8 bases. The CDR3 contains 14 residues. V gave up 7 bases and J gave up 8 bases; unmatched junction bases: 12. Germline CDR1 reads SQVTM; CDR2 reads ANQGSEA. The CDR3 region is CSATGQAMGEKLFF. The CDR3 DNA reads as TGCAGCGCCACGGGACAGGCGATGGGGGAAAAACTGTTTTTT.

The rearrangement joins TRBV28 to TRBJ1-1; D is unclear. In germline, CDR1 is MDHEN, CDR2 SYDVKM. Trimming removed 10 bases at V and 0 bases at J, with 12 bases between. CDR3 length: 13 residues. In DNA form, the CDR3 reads TGTGCCACCCTGGGGAGGTTGAACACTGAAGCTTTCTTT. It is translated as CATLGRLNTEAFF. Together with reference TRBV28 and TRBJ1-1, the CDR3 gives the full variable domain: DVKVTQSSRYLVKRTGEKVFLECVQDMDHENMFWYRQDPGLGLRLIYFSYDVKMKEKGDIPEGYSVSREKKERFSLILESASTNQTSMYLCATLGRLNTEAFFGQGTRLTVV.

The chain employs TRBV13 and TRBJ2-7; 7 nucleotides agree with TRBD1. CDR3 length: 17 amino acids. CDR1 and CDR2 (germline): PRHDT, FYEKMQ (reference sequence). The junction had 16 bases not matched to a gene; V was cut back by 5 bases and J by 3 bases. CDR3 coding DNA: TGTGCCAGCAGCGCGTTTCCCGGGACAGCCGCCCTCTACGAGCAGTACTTC. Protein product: CASSAFPGTAALYEQYF.

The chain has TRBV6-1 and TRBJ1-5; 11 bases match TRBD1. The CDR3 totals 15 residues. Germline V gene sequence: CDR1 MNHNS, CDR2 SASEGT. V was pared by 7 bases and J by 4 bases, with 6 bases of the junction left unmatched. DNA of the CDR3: TGTGCCAGCACCCGAGGACAGGGGGCGAATCAGCCCCAGCATTTT. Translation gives CASTRGQGANQPQHF.

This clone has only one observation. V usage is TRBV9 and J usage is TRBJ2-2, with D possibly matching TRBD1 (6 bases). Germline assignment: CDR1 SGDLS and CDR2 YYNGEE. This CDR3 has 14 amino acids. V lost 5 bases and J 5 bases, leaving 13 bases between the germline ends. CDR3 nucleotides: TGTGCCAGCAGACAGGGTCCTCGAACCGGGGAGCTGTTTTTT. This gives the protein CASRQGPRTGELFF.

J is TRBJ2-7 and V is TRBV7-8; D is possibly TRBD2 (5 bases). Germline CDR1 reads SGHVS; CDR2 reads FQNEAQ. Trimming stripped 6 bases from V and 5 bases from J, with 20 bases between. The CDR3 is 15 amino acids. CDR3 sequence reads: CASSPEGGRLNEQYF. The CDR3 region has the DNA TGTGCCAGCAGTCCAGAGGGCGGGCGGCTCAACGAGCAGTACTTC. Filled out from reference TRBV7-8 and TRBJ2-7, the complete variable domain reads GAGVSQSPRYKVAKRGQDVALRCDPISGHVSLFWYQQALGQGPEFLTYFQNEAQLDKSGLPSDRFFAERPEGSVSTLKIQRTQQEDSAVYLCASSPEGGRLNEQYFGPGTRLTVT.

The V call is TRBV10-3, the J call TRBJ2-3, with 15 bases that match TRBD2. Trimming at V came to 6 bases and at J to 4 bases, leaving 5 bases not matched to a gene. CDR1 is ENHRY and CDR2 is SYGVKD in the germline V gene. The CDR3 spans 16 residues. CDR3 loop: CAIRRTSGRASDTQYF. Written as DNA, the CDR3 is TGTGCCATCAGGCGGACTAGCGGGAGGGCATCAGATACGCAGTATTTT.

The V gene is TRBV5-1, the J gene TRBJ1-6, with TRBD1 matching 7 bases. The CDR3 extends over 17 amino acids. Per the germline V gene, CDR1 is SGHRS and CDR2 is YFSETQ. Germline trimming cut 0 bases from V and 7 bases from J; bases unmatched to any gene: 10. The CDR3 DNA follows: TGCGCCAGCAGCTTGGTATCTCGGACAGGCGACAATTCACCCCTCCACTTT. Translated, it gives CASSLVSRTGDNSPLHF.

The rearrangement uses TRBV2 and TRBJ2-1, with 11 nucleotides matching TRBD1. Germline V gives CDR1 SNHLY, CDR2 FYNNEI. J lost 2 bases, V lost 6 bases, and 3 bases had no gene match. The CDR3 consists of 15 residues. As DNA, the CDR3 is TGTGCCAGCAGAGTGGGACAGGGGGCCTACAATGAGCAGTTCTTC. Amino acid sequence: CASRVGQGAYNEQFF.

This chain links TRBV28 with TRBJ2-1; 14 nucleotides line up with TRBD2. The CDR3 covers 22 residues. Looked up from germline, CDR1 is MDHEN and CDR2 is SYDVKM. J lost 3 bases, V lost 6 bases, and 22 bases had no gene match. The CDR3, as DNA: TGTGCCAGCAGCTCCCCTTCTTTTTCCGGGACTAGCGGGAGAGCCCTCTACAATGAGCAGTTCTTC. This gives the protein CASSSPSFSGTSGRALYNEQFF.

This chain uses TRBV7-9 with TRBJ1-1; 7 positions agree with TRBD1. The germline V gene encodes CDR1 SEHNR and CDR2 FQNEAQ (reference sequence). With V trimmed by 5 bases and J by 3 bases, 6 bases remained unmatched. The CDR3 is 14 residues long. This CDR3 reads CASSRTGAYTEAFF. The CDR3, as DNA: TGTGCCAGCAGCCGTACAGGGGCCTACACTGAAGCTTTCTTT.

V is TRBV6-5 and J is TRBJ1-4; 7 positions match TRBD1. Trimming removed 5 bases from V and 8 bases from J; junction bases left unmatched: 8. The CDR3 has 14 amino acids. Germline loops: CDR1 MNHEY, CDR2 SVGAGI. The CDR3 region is CASSTGQEKEKLFF. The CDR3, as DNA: TGTGCCAGCAGTACCGGACAGGAAAAGGAAAAACTGTTTTTT.

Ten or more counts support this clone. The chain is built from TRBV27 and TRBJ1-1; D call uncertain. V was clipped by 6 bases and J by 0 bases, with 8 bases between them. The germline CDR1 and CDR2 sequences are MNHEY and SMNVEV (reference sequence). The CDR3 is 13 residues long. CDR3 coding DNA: TGTGCCAGCAGACTCCAGGTGAACACTGAAGCTTTCTTT. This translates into CASRLQVNTEAFF.